This TCR beta chain originates from a study of blood T cell repertoires in COVID-19. Clones were read by immunoSEQ multiplex PCR, and TCRdb kept only the in-frame ones, dropping some. The sample holds 150,000 to 250,000 clones, less than 95% seen once. The germline V gene has CDR1 SGHRS and CDR2 YFSETQ. The V end lost 0 bases, the J end lost 0 bases, and 9 bases lay between the germline ends. This CDR3 region has 15 residues. This TCR derives from a man in his thirties or forties with COVID-19, enrolled during active disease. The sample taken for sequencing was peripheral blood. The genes are TRBV5-1 and TRBJ1-1; possible D gene TRBD1, 5 bases. The CDR3 DNA is TGCGCCAGCAGCTTGGAGTCGGGGGTGAACACTGAAGCTTTCTTT. It yields the protein CASSLESGVNTEAFF.